The clone carrying this T cell receptor (beta chain) was seen only a few times. The sample is drawn from a study of patients and donors after allogeneic stem cell transplantation. TCRdb re-called the RT-PCR reads with MiXCR, one entry per CDR3 protein. The repertoire has 80,000 to 90,000 distinct CDR3 sequences, roughly 43% of them found once; the top ten carry approximately 60%. The CDR3 covers 13 residues. V lost 0 bases and J lost 8, with 10 bases in between. The germline gives CDR1 SGHVS, CDR2 FQNEAQ. The receptor was derived from a human donor who was either an allogeneic HSCT recipient or a stem cell or donor lymphocyte infusion donor (not recorded which). It is not recorded whose cells these are; they may come from a transplant donor. V is TRBV7-8 and J is TRBJ1-1; D unresolved. Source material: blood, either unsorted or a sorted T cell fraction (not recorded which). CDR3 sequence reads: CASSLARNWEAFF. The DNA of the CDR3 is TGTGCCAGCAGCTTAGCTCGGAATTGGGAAGCTTTCTTT.